The clone carrying this T cell receptor beta chain was recorded once. In germline, CDR1 is MNHNS, CDR2 SASEGT. Trimming at V came to 3 bases and at J to 4 bases, leaving 4 bases not matched to a gene. This CDR3 has 14 residues. The data stem from a study of blood T cell repertoires in COVID-19. The data were produced by immunoSEQ multiplex PCR, yet TCRdb's version contains in-frame clones alone and is incomplete. Here the sample spans fewer than 200,000 clones, less than 90% being singletons. The sample taken for sequencing was peripheral blood. The TCR sequence derives from a woman in her 70s with COVID-19, enrolled during active disease. The rearrangement uses TRBV6-1 and TRBJ1-2; 8 bases agree with TRBD1. CDR3 residues: CASSETGEVYGYTF. The CDR3 DNA sequence: TGTGCCAGCAGTGAGACAGGGGAGGTCTATGGCTACACCTTC.